One and the same sample provided the 16 T cell receptor beta chains below, sequenced in a study of breast tumors, draining lymph nodes, adjacent tissues. TCRdb analysed the multiplex PCR reads with MiXCR anew, one entry per CDR3 protein. The sample has over 100,000 distinct CDR3 sequences; more than 20% are singletons. Samples came from axillary lymph nodes draining the breast cancer. The material sequenced was axillary lymph node tissue. These receptors were taken from a female donor with breast cancer. Some clones in this sample may be carry-over from other donors' samples.

The rearrangement joins TRBV11-3 to TRBJ2-7; TRBD2 might be the D (5 bases). Germline CDR1 and CDR2: SGHNT and YENEEA. This CDR3 is built from 15 residues. Between the trimmed V and J ends, which lost 0 bases and 1 base, there was a span of 10 bases. This chain's CDR3 is CASSLEPGISYEQYF. Here the CDR3 DNA reads TGTGCCAGCAGCTTAGAGCCGGGGATATCCTACGAGCAGTACTTC.

Regarding this clonotype: A read error may be the cause here, since a much bigger clone is one base away. The chain joins TRBV19 to TRBJ2-1, with 9 bases matching TRBD1. Germline CDR1 reads LNHDA; CDR2 reads SQIVND (reference sequence). The CDR3 loop spans 17 amino acids. The CDR3 DNA follows: TGTGCCAGTAGTATCGGGCCGACAGGGGGAGGCTACAGTGAGCAGTTCTTC. The encoded protein is CASSIGPTGGGYSEQFF. Combining the CDR3 with reference TRBV19 and TRBJ2-1 gives the whole variable domain DGGITQSPKYLFRKEGQNVTLSCEQNLNHDAMYWYRQDPGQGLRLIYYSQIVNDFQKGDIAEGYSVSREKKESFPLTVTSAQKNPTAFYLCASSIGPTGGGYSEQFFGPGTRLTVL.

Ten or more counts support this clonotype. The J gene is TRBJ2-1, the V gene TRBV20-1; perhaps TRBD1 as D (5 bases). Germline values: CDR1 DFQATT, CDR2 SNEGSKA (reference sequence). The CDR3 has 14 amino acids. Trimming took 0 bases from V and 0 from J, leaving 6 bases between them. The CDR3: CSARDGASYNEQFF. DNA for the CDR3: TGCAGTGCTAGAGATGGGGCCTCCTACAATGAGCAGTTCTTC.

This clonotype was counted at least ten times. This chain links TRBV15 with TRBJ1-5, with 7 positions matching TRBD1. The CDR3 covers 15 residues. V dropped 3 bases and J dropped 1; count of bases not matched to a gene: 3. Germline CDR1 reads LNHNV; CDR2 reads YYDKDF (reference sequence). The CDR3 nucleotides are TGTGCCACCAGCAGGGAACAGGGGAGCAATCAGCCCCAGCATTTT. Protein: CATSREQGSNQPQHF. The complete variable domain, with remaining parts taken from reference TRBV15 and TRBJ1-5, reads DAMVIQNPRYQVTQFGKPVTLSCSQTLNHNVMYWYQQKSSQAPKLLFHYYDKDFNNEADTPDNFQSRRPNTSFCFLDIRSPGLGDTAMYLCATSREQGSNQPQHFGDGTRLSIL.

This chain connects TRBV6-1 to TRBJ1-4; tentative D call: TRBD1 (5 bases). The CDR3 covers 13 residues. Trimming stripped 4 bases from V and 8 bases from J, with 11 bases between. Germline CDR1 MNHNS, CDR2 SASEGT. CDR3 in amino acids: CASSGQGGEKLFF. CDR3 sequence (DNA): TGTGCCAGCAGTGGGCAGGGCGGGGAAAAACTGTTTTTT.

This clonotype was counted a few times. The junction departs from germline at one end; a sequencing error may be responsible. The chain uses TRBV18 and TRBJ2-7; 7 bases line up with TRBD2. The CDR3 has 16 amino acids. Looked up from germline, CDR1 is KGHSH and CDR2 is LQKENI. The CDR3 DNA reads as TGTGCCAGCTCCCCACCCTGGGGCCGGGAGGTCTACGAGCAGTACTTC. This sequence encodes CASSPPWGREVYEQYF.

This clonotype was detected ten times or more. The chain uses TRBV11-1 and TRBJ2-3; the D is unclear. With 2 bases removed from V and 2 bases from J, the gap between germline ends came to 11 bases. The germline V gene encodes CDR1 SGHAT and CDR2 FQDESV (reference sequence). The CDR3 runs 15 residues. This CDR3 is CASSLTLDITDTQYF. CDR3 coding DNA: TGTGCCAGCAGCTTAACCCTAGACATCACAGATACGCAGTATTTT.

J is TRBJ2-5 and V is TRBV18; D is unresolved. The CDR3 covers 13 residues. The V end was cut by 0 bases, the J end by 4 bases, with 6 bases between. CDR1 is KGHSH, CDR2 LQKENI, per germline. CDR3 protein: CASSPPSSETQYF. DNA of the CDR3: TGTGCCAGCTCACCACCGTCCTCAGAGACCCAGTACTTC.

This clonotype was observed many times. This chain uses TRBV19 with TRBJ2-1, with 9 bases lining up with TRBD2. The length of the CDR3 is 16 residues. Unmatched junction bases numbered 8, after V lost 0 bases and J lost 8 bases. Germline V gives CDR1 LNHDA, CDR2 SQIVND (reference sequence). For the CDR3, the DNA is TGTGCCAGTAGTATAGATGTAGTACTAGCGGGCGATGAGCAGTTCTTC. It is translated as CASSIDVVLAGDEQFF. Full variable domain (outside the CDR3, taken from reference TRBV19 and TRBJ2-1): DGGITQSPKYLFRKEGQNVTLSCEQNLNHDAMYWYRQDPGQGLRLIYYSQIVNDFQKGDIAEGYSVSREKKESFPLTVTSAQKNPTAFYLCASSIDVVLAGDEQFFGPGTRLTVL.

This clonotype was picked up many times. The chain has TRBV20-1 and TRBJ1-6; maybe TRBD1 (5 bases). Germline loops: CDR1 DFQATT, CDR2 SNEGSKA (reference sequence). V lost 0 bases and J lost 7, with 16 bases in between. There are 16 residues in the CDR3. CDR3 sequence reads: CSARDPGRQLNSPLHF. CDR3 coding DNA: TGCAGTGCTAGAGACCCGGGACGGCAATTAAATTCACCCCTCCACTTT.

At least ten counts were recorded for this clonotype. V is TRBV5-1 and J is TRBJ2-2; 8 nucleotides align to TRBD1. Germline CDR1 reads SGHRS; CDR2 reads YFSETQ. The CDR3 sequence is 15 residues long. Losses at the gene ends were 5 bases for V and 5 bases for J; bases not matched to a gene: 8. For the CDR3, the DNA is TGCGCCAGCAGTTACGGACAGGGACCGACCGGGGAGCTGTTTTTT. The encoded protein is CASSYGQGPTGELFF.

V is TRBV20-1 and J is TRBJ1-1, with D hard to call. Trimming removed 5 bases at V and 4 bases at J, with 11 bases between. Per germline, CDR1 DFQATT and CDR2 SNEGSKA (reference sequence). CDR3 size: 12 residues. The DNA of the CDR3 is TGCAGTGCTTCCGGGCCTTCCACTGAAGCTTTCTTT. Protein sequence: CSASGPSTEAFF.

In this sample, this clonotype turned up many times. V and J are TRBV2 and TRBJ2-7; D is unresolved. The germline V gene has CDR1 SNHLY and CDR2 FYNNEI. The V and J ends lost 6 bases and 2 bases respectively, with 8 bases between them. The CDR3 has 12 residues. The DNA for the CDR3 is TGTGCCAGCAGGGGCAGCCCCTACGAGCAGTACTTC. Translation: CASRGSPYEQYF.

This clonotype was seen ten or more times. CDR3 region: CASSLRQGGSSGANVLTF. In nucleotides, the CDR3 is TGTGCCAGCAGCCTCCGACAGGGGGGATCCTCTGGGGCCAACGTCCTGACTTTC. The chain recombines TRBV7-2 with TRBJ2-6, with TRBD1 matching 9 bases. Germline values: CDR1 SGHTA, CDR2 FQGNSA. V dropped 5 bases and J dropped 0; count of bases not matched to a gene: 8. The CDR3 loop spans 18 amino acids.

The sample holds many counts of this clonotype. The rearrangement joins TRBV29-1 to TRBJ2-1; 8 positions match TRBD2. CDR3 length: 15 residues. Germline CDR1 and CDR2: SQVTM and ANQGSEA. The J segment lost 6 bases and the V segment lost 6 bases, leaving 13 bases of the junction unmatched. CDR3 amino acids: CSVDIAGRPVNEQFF. For the CDR3, the DNA is TGCAGCGTAGACATAGCGGGACGCCCGGTCAATGAGCAGTTCTTC.

This clonotype was seen a handful of times. The rearrangement links TRBV3-1 to TRBJ2-1; TRBD2 is a possible D gene (5 bases). Germline V gives CDR1 LGHDT, CDR2 YNNKEL (reference sequence). The CDR3 totals 16 residues. Trimming pared 5 bases from V and 4 bases from J, leaving 18 bases between. The CDR3: CASSSRPTRLYNEQFF. In DNA form, the CDR3 reads TGTGCCAGCAGCTCCCGACCAACCCGACTATACAATGAGCAGTTCTTC.